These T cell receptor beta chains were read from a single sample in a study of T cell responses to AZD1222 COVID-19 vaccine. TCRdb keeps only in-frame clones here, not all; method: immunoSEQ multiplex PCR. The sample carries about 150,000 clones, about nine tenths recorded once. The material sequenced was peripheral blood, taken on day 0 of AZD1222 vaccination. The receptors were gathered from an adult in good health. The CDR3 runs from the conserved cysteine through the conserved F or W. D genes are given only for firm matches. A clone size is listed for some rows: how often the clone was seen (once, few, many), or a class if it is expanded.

CDR3aa: CASSEGRQGVGDTEAFF
CDR3nt: TGTGCCAGCAGTGAGGGGCGGCAGGGGGTTGGTGACACTGAAGCTTTCTTT
d_gene: TRBD1
j_gene: TRBJ1-1
v_gene: TRBV2
abundance: .

CDR3aa: CASSQGVGASEQYF
CDR3nt: TGTGCCAGCAGCCAAGGGGTCGGGGCAAGCGAGCAGTACTTC
d_gene: .
j_gene: TRBJ2-7
v_gene: TRBV3-1/TRBV3-2
abundance: .

CDR3aa: CATSALQGAAEAFF
CDR3nt: TGTGCCACCAGCGCCCTACAGGGGGCGGCTGAAGCTTTCTTT
d_gene: TRBD1
j_gene: TRBJ1-1
v_gene: TRBV15
abundance: .

CDR3aa: CASSPTGNSNQPQHF
CDR3nt: TGTGCCAGCTCACCGACAGGAAATAGCAATCAGCCCCAGCATTTT
d_gene: .
j_gene: TRBJ1-5
v_gene: TRBV18
abundance: .

CDR3aa: CASSPLTGPNTEAFF
CDR3nt: TGTGCCAGCAGTCCACTGACAGGGCCGAACACTGAAGCTTTCTTT
d_gene: TRBD1
j_gene: TRBJ1-1
v_gene: TRBV6-2/TRBV6-3
abundance: .

CDR3aa: CATSSFRGQGNQPQHF
CDR3nt: TGTGCCACCAGCAGCTTCAGGGGGCAAGGCAATCAGCCCCAGCATTTT
d_gene: TRBD1
j_gene: TRBJ1-5
v_gene: TRBV15
abundance: .

CDR3aa: CASSQERLVPGELFF
CDR3nt: TGCGCCAGCAGCCAAGAAAGACTAGTCCCCGGGGAGCTGTTTTTT
d_gene: .
j_gene: TRBJ2-2
v_gene: TRBV4-3
abundance: .

CDR3aa: CASQEDRSFTDTQYF
CDR3nt: TGTGCCAGCCAGGAGGACAGGTCCTTCACAGATACGCAGTATTTT
d_gene: TRBD1
j_gene: TRBJ2-3
v_gene: TRBV2
abundance: .

CDR3aa: CASSQGARTGELFF
CDR3nt: TGTGCCAGCTCACAGGGGGCGCGCACCGGGGAGCTGTTTTTT
d_gene: TRBD1
j_gene: TRBJ2-2
v_gene: TRBV18
abundance: .

CDR3aa: CASSEPYGQYF
CDR3nt: TGCGCCAGCAGTGAGCCCTACGGGCAGTACTTC
d_gene: .
j_gene: TRBJ2-7
v_gene: TRBV10-1
abundance: .

CDR3aa: CASSLPWAKATSNTEAFF
CDR3nt: TGTGCCAGCAGCTTACCGTGGGCCAAGGCGACGTCGAACACTGAAGCTTTCTTT
d_gene: .
j_gene: TRBJ1-1
v_gene: TRBV5-6
abundance: .

CDR3aa: CASGPGTGGLRTGELFF
CDR3nt: TGTGCCAGCGGACCCGGGACAGGGGGACTCCGAACCGGGGAGCTGTTTTTT
d_gene: TRBD1
j_gene: TRBJ2-2
v_gene: TRBV9
abundance: .

CDR3aa: CASSEGGAFTDTQYF
CDR3nt: TGTGCCAGCAGTGAAGGGGGGGCCTTCACAGATACGCAGTATTTT
d_gene: .
j_gene: TRBJ2-3
v_gene: TRBV2
abundance: .

CDR3aa: CASSAAGTGNEKLFF
CDR3nt: TGTGCCAGCAGCGCCGCCGGGACAGGGAACGAAAAACTGTTTTTT
d_gene: TRBD1
j_gene: TRBJ1-4
v_gene: TRBV5-4
abundance: .

CDR3aa: CASSQTGLNTEAFF
CDR3nt: TGCGCCAGCAGCCAGACAGGATTGAACACTGAAGCTTTCTTT
d_gene: .
j_gene: TRBJ1-1
v_gene: TRBV4-3
abundance: .

CDR3aa: CASSLARDRGLPQHF
CDR3nt: TGTGCCAGCAGCTTAGCGCGGGACAGGGGGCTGCCCCAGCATTTT
d_gene: TRBD1
j_gene: TRBJ1-5
v_gene: TRBV7-2
abundance: .

CDR3aa: CASSLNSGANTGELFF
CDR3nt: TGCGCCAGCAGCTTGAATAGCGGGGCTAACACCGGGGAGCTGTTTTTT
d_gene: TRBD2
j_gene: TRBJ2-2
v_gene: TRBV5-1
abundance: .

CDR3aa: CASSLLQGEGTEAFF
CDR3nt: TGCGCCAGCAGCTTGCTTCAGGGGGAGGGCACTGAAGCTTTCTTT
d_gene: TRBD1
j_gene: TRBJ1-1
v_gene: TRBV5-1
abundance: .

CDR3aa: CASSQATPTSYEQYF
CDR3nt: TGTGCCAGCAGCCAAGCGACTCCTACGTCCTACGAGCAGTACTTC
d_gene: .
j_gene: TRBJ2-7
v_gene: TRBV4-2
abundance: once

CDR3aa: CASSLGTAARAFF
CDR3nt: TGTGCCAGCAGCCTTGGGACAGCTGCTCGAGCTTTCTTT
d_gene: TRBD1
j_gene: TRBJ1-1
v_gene: TRBV6-2/TRBV6-3
abundance: .

CDR3aa: CASSRTGGSYEQYF
CDR3nt: TGTGCCAGCAGTCGGACAGGGGGCTCCTACGAGCAGTACTTC
d_gene: TRBD1
j_gene: TRBJ2-7
v_gene: TRBV27
abundance: few